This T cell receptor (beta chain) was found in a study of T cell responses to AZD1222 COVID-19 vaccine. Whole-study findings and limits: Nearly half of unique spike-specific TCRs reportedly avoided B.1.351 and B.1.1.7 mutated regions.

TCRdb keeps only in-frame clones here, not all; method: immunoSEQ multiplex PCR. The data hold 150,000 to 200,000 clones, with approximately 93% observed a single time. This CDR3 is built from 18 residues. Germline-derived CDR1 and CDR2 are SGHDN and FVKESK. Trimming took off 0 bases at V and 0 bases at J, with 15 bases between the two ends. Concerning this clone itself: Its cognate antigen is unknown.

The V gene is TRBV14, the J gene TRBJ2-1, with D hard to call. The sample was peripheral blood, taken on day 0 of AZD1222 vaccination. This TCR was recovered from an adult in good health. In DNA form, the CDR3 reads TGTGCCAGCAGCCAAGATCTTGGGGTATTCAGCTCCTACAATGAGCAGTTCTTC. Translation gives CASSQDLGVFSSYNEQFF.